This T cell receptor (beta chain) came from a study of blood T cells in healthy people across ages. Healthy Caucasians from Russia aged roughly 6 to 90 served as donors. Combining a sample-barcoded 5' primer with a J-beta primer mix, a second PCR ran for about 7 to 11 cycles. Every sample returned 2.5 million or more CDR3-containing paired-end reads. TCRdb independently ran MiXCR on the 5' RACE reads; one entry per CDR3 protein. The profile shows some 1,500,000 distinct CDR3 sequences, about 42% of them singletons. This clonotype was seen once. This TCR derives from a woman aged 18-30 years in good health. Source material: blood.

The CDR3 is CASSLKDWLTDEQYF. In DNA form, the CDR3 reads TGTGCCAGCAGTTTAAAGGACTGGCTTACGGATGAGCAGTACTTC. The gene calls are TRBV27 and TRBJ2-5; D is possibly TRBD2 (5 bases). From germline, CDR1 is MNHEY and CDR2 SMNVEV (reference sequence). Deletions cut 2 bases from V and 11 bases from J, with 21 bases between. The CDR3 extends over 15 amino acids.